These 20 T cell receptor beta chains were all obtained from the same sample, sequenced in a study of blood T cell repertoires in COVID-19. Profiling relied on immunoSEQ multiplex PCR, and the TCRdb table lists in-frame clones only, not all of them. The table has over 130,000 clones, 80% to 90% seen once. The sequencing input was peripheral blood. All receptors derive from a man between 65 and 85 years old with acute or convalescent COVID-19.

V usage is TRBV19 and J usage is TRBJ2-1, with TRBD2 matching 7 bases. V shed 3 bases and J 2 bases; nucleotides not matched to a gene: 7. CDR3 length equals 16 residues. Germline V gene sequence: CDR1 LNHDA, CDR2 SQIVND (reference sequence). CDR3 residues: CASSISRLAPYNEQFF. CDR3 coding DNA: TGTGCCAGTAGTATTTCCCGACTAGCTCCCTACAATGAGCAGTTCTTC.

This rearrangement joins TRBV4-3 to TRBJ2-1; D uncertain. The CDR3 has 15 amino acids. V was clipped by 3 bases and J by 0 bases, with 9 bases between them. Germline assignment: CDR1 LGHNA and CDR2 YSLEER. CDR3 residues: CASSQHTISYNEQFF. The CDR3 DNA reads as TGCGCCAGCAGCCAGCACACTATCTCCTACAATGAGCAGTTCTTC.

The rearrangement joins TRBV5-4 to TRBJ1-6, with D perhaps matching TRBD1 (5 bases). This CDR3 comprises 14 residues. Trimming took off 4 bases at V and 10 bases at J, with 15 bases between the two ends. Looked up from germline, CDR1 is SGHNT and CDR2 is YYREEE (reference sequence). DNA for the CDR3: TGTGCCAGCAGCGGGACGGGGGAATACTCACCCCTCCACTTT. It specifies CASSGTGEYSPLHF. The entire variable domain, with the rest obtained from reference TRBV5-4 and TRBJ1-6, is as follows: ETGVTQSPTHLIKTRGQQVTLRCSSQSGHNTVSWYQQALGQGPQFIFQYYREEENGRGNFPPRFSGLQFPNYSSELNVNALELDDSALYLCASSGTGEYSPLHFGNGTRLTVT.

The chain employs TRBV3-1 (or the pseudogene TRBV3-2) and TRBJ2-3, with 8 bases lining up with TRBD2. The CDR3 runs 16 residues. Germline CDR1 and CDR2: LGHDT and YNNKEL (reference sequence). Trimming cost V 0 bases and J 4 bases; bases outside gene matches: 6. The CDR3 sequence is CASSQEDGRASDTQYF. The CDR3 region has the DNA TGTGCCAGCAGCCAAGAGGACGGGAGGGCCTCAGATACGCAGTATTTT.

This chain connects TRBV28 to TRBJ2-7; 9 bases agree with TRBD1. Germline CDR1 MDHEN, CDR2 SYDVKM. The CDR3 sequence is 15 residues long. V lost 6 bases, J lost 4 bases, and 10 bases stayed unmatched. CDR3 in DNA: TGTGCCAGCAGAACGCCGGGACAGGGTGGGTACGAGCAGTACTTC. Amino acids: CASRTPGQGGYEQYF.

This chain connects TRBV6-2 or TRBV6-3 to TRBJ1-5, with 8 positions matching TRBD1. Germline loops: CDR1 MNHEY, CDR2 SVGEGT. Trimming cost V 5 bases and J 10 bases; bases outside gene matches: 10. CDR3 length equals 14 residues. The CDR3 is CASSTPQGAQPQHF. For the CDR3, the DNA is TGTGCCAGCAGTACGCCCCAGGGGGCGCAACCCCAGCATTTT.

This chain joins TRBV2 and TRBJ1-5; D might be TRBD1 (6 bases). Germline CDR1 and CDR2: SNHLY and FYNNEI. With 10 bases removed from V and 0 bases from J, the gap between germline ends came to 10 bases. This CDR3 comprises 13 residues. DNA of the CDR3: TGTGCCACCCACAGGGATAGCAATCAGCCCCAGCATTTT. Amino acids: CATHRDSNQPQHF.

A single count supports this clone. The chain carries TRBV19 and TRBJ2-7; 10 nucleotides align to TRBD2. V lost 4 bases and J lost 2; bases outside the gene matches: 2. The CDR3 covers 14 residues. Germline lookup yields CDR1 LNHDA and CDR2 SQIVND (reference sequence). DNA for the CDR3: TGTGCCAGTAGTAGTCTAGCGGGAGCCTACGAGCAGTACTTC. This codes for CASSSLAGAYEQYF.

The chain couples TRBV14 to TRBJ1-6; D unclear. The CDR3 is made up of 15 amino acids. With 4 bases removed from V and 9 bases from J, the gap between germline ends came to 16 bases. Germline loops: CDR1 SGHDN, CDR2 FVKESK. The CDR3 DNA sequence: TGTGCCAGCAGCCCGCGGACCGGGGTTGGTTCACCCCTCCACTTT. Its translation is CASSPRTGVGSPLHF.

The table lists this clone with a count of one. The chain links TRBV11-3 to TRBJ2-2; D might be TRBD1 (6 bases). The CDR3 loop spans 14 amino acids. Germline V gives CDR1 SGHNT, CDR2 YENEEA. The V and J ends lost 8 bases and 2 bases respectively, with 12 bases between them. The CDR3 is CASGSGTNTGELFF. DNA for the CDR3: TGTGCCAGCGGATCCGGGACAAACACCGGGGAGCTGTTTTTT.

For the CDR3, the DNA is TGTGCCAGTAGTATAAAAGCCGCCATCTCCTACGAGCAGTACTTC. The encoded protein is CASSIKAAISYEQYF. The chain recombines TRBV19 with TRBJ2-7; no clear D. There are 15 residues in the CDR3. Germline V gene sequence: CDR1 LNHDA, CDR2 SQIVND (reference sequence). Trimming took off 2 bases at V and 0 bases at J, with 11 bases between the two ends.

The CDR3 loop is CASSMGTSGRETQYF. The CDR3 DNA is TGTGCCAGTAGTATGGGGACTAGCGGGAGGGAGACCCAGTACTTC. V and J are TRBV19 and TRBJ2-5; TRBD2 aligns across 15 bases. V lost 3 bases, J lost 5 bases, and 1 base stayed unmatched. The CDR3 extends over 15 amino acids. Per the germline V gene, CDR1 is LNHDA and CDR2 is SQIVND (reference sequence). Full variable domain (outside the CDR3, taken from reference TRBV19 and TRBJ2-5): DGGITQSPKYLFRKEGQNVTLSCEQNLNHDAMYWYRQDPGQGLRLIYYSQIVNDFQKGDIAEGYSVSREKKESFPLTVTSAQKNPTAFYLCASSMGTSGRETQYFGPGTRLLVL.

V usage is TRBV9 and J usage is TRBJ2-1; weak D call: TRBD1 (6 bases). Germline V gives CDR1 SGDLS, CDR2 YYNGEE. V lost 3 bases to trimming and J lost 0 bases, with 13 bases between them. The CDR3 has 16 amino acids. The CDR3, as DNA: TGTGCCAGCAGCGCCCTTGGACAGACCTCCTACAATGAGCAGTTCTTC. Its protein product is CASSALGQTSYNEQFF.

In its sample, this clone was seen once. The chain employs TRBV11-2 and TRBJ1-5; D might be TRBD1 (6 bases). The ends were cut back, 3 bases at V and 5 bases at J, with 8 bases in the middle. Germline lookup yields CDR1 SGHAT and CDR2 FQNNGV. The CDR3 loop spans 13 amino acids. The CDR3 spells CASSLGADQPQHF. The CDR3 region has the DNA TGTGCCAGCAGCTTGGGGGCGGATCAGCCCCAGCATTTT.

The chain employs TRBV5-1 and TRBJ1-2; a possible D gene is TRBD1 (6 bases). The germline V gene has CDR1 SGHRS and CDR2 YFSETQ. The CDR3 totals 15 residues. Trimming shortened V by 0 bases and J by 4 bases, and 13 bases separated the two germline ends. The CDR3 loop is CASSLGPGESYGYTF. CDR3 in DNA: TGCGCCAGCAGCTTGGGGCCAGGGGAAAGCTATGGCTACACCTTC.

The chain employs TRBV7-2 and TRBJ1-4, with 7 bases matching TRBD1. There are 14 residues in the CDR3. The V segment lost 5 bases and the J segment 8 bases; nucleotides outside the gene matches: 8. The germline gives CDR1 SGHTA, CDR2 FQGNSA. CDR3 region: CASSQGQLVEKLFF. The CDR3 DNA is TGTGCCAGCAGCCAGGGACAGTTAGTGGAAAAACTGTTTTTT.

The gene calls are TRBV20-1 and TRBJ2-2, with 7 bases fitting TRBD2. CDR1 DFQATT and CDR2 SNEGSKA come from the germline V gene (reference sequence). With 3 bases clipped from V and 7 bases from J, the junction kept 5 bases outside the gene matches. CDR3 length: 13 amino acids. The CDR3 bases are TGCAGTGCTAGTGAGGGAGGGCACGGGGAGCTGTTTTTT. Amino acid sequence: CSASEGGHGELFF.

This clone is a singleton in its sample. The rearrangement uses TRBV4-1 and TRBJ2-5, with D possibly being TRBD2 (7 bases). This CDR3 contains 15 residues. Trimming cost V 1 base and J 2 bases, with 11 bases left between them. Germline-derived CDR1 and CDR2 are MGHRA and YSYEKL. In DNA form, the CDR3 reads TGCGCCAGCAGCCAAGTTGGGGGGGCTCAAGAGACCCAGTACTTC. Its protein product is CASSQVGGAQETQYF.

V and J are TRBV21-1 and TRBJ2-7; the table's D call of TRBD2 was not tested on the DNA. TRBV21-1 is a recognized pseudogene. CDR3 size: 15 residues. In DNA form, the CDR3 reads TGTGCCAGCAGCGGGCGGACTGGCCACATATACGAGCAGTACTTC. It yields the protein CASSGRTGHIYEQYF.

V gene TRBV2 combines with J gene TRBJ2-7; no reliable D call. Germline V gene lookup returns CDR1 SNHLY and CDR2 FYNNEI. The germline V and J ends were trimmed by 5 bases and 6 bases, with 8 bases remaining between them. The CDR3 length is 11 residues. The CDR3 reads CASSSPLEQYF. CDR3 coding DNA: TGTGCCAGCAGTTCTCCCCTCGAGCAGTACTTC.